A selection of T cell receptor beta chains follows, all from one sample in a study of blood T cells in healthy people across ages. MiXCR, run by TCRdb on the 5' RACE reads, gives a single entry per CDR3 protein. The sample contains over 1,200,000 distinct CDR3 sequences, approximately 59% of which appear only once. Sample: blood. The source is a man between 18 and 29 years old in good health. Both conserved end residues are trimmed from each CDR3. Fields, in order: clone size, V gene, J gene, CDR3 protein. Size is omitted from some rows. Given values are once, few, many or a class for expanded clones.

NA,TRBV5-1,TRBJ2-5,ASSLIHHGAGSQETQY
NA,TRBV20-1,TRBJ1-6,SASLPGTGADSPLH
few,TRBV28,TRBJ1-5,ASSTHGAGMISNQPQH
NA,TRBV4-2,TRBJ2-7,ASSQAGTSGELYEQY
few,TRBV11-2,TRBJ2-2,ASSFIDTGELF
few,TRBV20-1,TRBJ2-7,SARLIGDRVIDEQY
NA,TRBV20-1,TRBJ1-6,SASPLGTYNSPLH
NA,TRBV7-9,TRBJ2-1,ASRPNSGTSGSPYNEQF
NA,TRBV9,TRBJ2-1,ASSVDAGMRVHWINEQF
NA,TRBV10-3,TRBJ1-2,AIRESGGYT
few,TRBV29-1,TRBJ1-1,SVKDRAGTEAF
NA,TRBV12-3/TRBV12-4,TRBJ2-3,ASSSMTLGGGTDTQY
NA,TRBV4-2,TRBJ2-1,ASSQAASGGPYNEQF
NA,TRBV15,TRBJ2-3,ATSREPSGVTDTQY
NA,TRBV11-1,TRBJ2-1,ASSPRGLYNEQF
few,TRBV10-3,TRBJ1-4,AISEQGPNEKLF
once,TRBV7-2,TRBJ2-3,ASSFQSDTQY
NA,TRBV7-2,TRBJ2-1,ASSSVGGPRNEQF
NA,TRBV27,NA,ASSSDSTYEQY
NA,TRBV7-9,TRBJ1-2,ASSLETGSFGYT
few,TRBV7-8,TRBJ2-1,ASRLAGGMRNEQF
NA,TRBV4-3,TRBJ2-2,ASSHNTAAGELF
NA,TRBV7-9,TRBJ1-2,ASSLGLDGYT
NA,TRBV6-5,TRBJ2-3,VVGGGAGSTDTQY
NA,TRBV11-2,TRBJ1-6,ASSLEWDRDNSPLH
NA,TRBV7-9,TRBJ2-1,ASSSPRDNEQF
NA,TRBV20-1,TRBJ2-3,SARVVRTSGLADTQY
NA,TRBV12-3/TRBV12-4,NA,ASSFSATAYEQY
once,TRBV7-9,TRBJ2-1,ASSPTRDRYNEQF
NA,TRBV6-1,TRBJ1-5,ASSELRGVDNQPQH
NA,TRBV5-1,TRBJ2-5,ASSLDAGAGGETQY
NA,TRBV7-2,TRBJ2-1,ASSHPLRGSSYNEQF
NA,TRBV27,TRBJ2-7,ASSLREENYEQY
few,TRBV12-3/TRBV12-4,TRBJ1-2,ASSPSRDRGKDYGYT
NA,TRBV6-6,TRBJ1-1,ASSYLRTETF
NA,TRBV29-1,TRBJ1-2,SVMTGSWGYT
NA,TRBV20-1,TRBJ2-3,SARLGLAGSTDTQY
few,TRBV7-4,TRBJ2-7,AVLTGLFYEQY
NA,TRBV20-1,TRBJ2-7,SAPPLGSYERY
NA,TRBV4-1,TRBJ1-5,ASSQDWDQPQH
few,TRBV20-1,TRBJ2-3,SASSGTSTDTQY
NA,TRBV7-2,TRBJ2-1,ASSLGDYGNNEQF